The clone carrying this T cell receptor beta chain was seen just once. Generated by immunoSEQ multiplex PCR, the TCRdb table keeps only in-frame clones and is missing some. Of fewer than 400,000 clones listed, about 83% are singletons. The entry originates in a study of blood T cell repertoires in COVID-19. Study-wide background: Donors in the United States, Italy and Spain gave samples during acute or convalescent COVID-19.

Participants, roughly 18 to 89 years old, spanned about 26 US areas. The recovered donors of Cohort 3 showed two negative PCRs, clearance, or symptom resolution. The V and J ends lost 5 bases and 3 bases, in that order; junction bases with no gene match: 9. CDR3 size: 15 residues. The germline V gene has CDR1 GTSNPN and CDR2 SVGIG (reference sequence). This receptor was obtained from a woman aged 45-59 years who had recovered from COVID-19. Sequencing input: PBMCs or T cells enriched from blood (not recorded which). The rearrangement uses TRBV30 and TRBJ2-1, with 8 positions matching TRBD1. This CDR3 is CAWGQGFSGYNEQFF. CDR3 nucleotide sequence: TGTGCCTGGGGACAGGGCTTTTCGGGCTACAATGAGCAGTTCTTC.